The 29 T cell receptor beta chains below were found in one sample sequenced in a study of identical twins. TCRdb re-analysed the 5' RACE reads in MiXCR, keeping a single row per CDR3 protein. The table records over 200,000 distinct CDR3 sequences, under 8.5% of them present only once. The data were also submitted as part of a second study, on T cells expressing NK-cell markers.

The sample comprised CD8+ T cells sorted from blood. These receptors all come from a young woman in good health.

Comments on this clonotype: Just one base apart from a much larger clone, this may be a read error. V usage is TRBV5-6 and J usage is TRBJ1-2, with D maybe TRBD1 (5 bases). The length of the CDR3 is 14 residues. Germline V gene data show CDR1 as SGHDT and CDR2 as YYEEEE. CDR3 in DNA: TGTACCAGCAGCTTGGGGCAGCTTCTCTATGGCTACACCTTC. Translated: CTSSLGQLLYGYTF.

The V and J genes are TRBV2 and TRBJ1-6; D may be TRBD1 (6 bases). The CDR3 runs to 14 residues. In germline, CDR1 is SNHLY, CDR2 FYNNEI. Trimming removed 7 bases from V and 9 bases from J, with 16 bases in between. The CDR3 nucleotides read TGTGCCAGCAAGGGGGACTTAGGGGGTTCACCCCTCCACTTT. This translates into CASKGDLGGSPLHF.

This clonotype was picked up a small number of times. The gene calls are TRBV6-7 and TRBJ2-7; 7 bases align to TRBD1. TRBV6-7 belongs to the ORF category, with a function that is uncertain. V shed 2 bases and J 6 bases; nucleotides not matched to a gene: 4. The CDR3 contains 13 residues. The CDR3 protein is CASSYLQGIEQYF. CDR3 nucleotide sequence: TGTGCCAGCAGTTACCTACAGGGGATCGAGCAGTACTTC.

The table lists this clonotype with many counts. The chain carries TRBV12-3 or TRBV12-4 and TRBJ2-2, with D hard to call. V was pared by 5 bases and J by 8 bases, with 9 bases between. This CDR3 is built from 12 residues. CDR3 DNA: TGTGCCAGCAGTGCAACGCATGGGGAGCTGTTTTTT. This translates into CASSATHGELFF.

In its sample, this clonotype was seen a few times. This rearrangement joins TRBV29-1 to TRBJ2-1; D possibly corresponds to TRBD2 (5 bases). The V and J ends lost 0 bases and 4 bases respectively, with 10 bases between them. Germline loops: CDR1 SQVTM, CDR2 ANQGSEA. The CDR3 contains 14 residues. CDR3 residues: CSVEEGREYNEQFF. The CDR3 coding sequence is TGCAGCGTTGAAGAGGGTAGGGAGTACAATGAGCAGTTCTTC.

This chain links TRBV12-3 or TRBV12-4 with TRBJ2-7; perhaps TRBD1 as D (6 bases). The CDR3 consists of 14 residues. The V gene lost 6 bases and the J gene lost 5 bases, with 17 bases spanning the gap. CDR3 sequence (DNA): TGTGCCAGCAGCCCCCGGACCGCAGGGGACGAGCAGTACTTC. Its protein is CASSPRTAGDEQYF.

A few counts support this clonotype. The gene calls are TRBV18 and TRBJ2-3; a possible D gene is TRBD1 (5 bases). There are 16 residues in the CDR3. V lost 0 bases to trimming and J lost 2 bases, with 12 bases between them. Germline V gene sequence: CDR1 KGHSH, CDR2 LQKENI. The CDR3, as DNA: TGTGCCAGCTCACCACCGGCAGGGATGGACACAGATACGCAGTATTTT. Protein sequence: CASSPPAGMDTDTQYF.

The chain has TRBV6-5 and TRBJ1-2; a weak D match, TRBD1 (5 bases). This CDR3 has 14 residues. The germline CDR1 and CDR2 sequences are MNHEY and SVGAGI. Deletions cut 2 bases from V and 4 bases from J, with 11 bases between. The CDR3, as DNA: TGTGCCAGCAGTTACGGGGTGGGGGGCTATGGCTACACCTTC. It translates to CASSYGVGGYGYTF.

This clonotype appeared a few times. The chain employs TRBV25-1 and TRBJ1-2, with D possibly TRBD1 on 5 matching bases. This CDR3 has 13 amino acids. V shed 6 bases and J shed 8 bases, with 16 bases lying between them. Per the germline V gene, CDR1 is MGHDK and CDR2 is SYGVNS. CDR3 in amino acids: CASSASGRRGYTF. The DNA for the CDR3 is TGTGCCAGCAGCGCCTCGGGACGGCGAGGCTACACCTTC.

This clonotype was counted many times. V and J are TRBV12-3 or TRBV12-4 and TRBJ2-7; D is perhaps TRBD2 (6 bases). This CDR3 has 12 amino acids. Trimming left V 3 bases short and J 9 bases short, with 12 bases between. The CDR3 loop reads CASSFELGGQYF. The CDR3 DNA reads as TGTGCCAGCAGTTTTGAGCTGGGGGGGCAGTACTTC.

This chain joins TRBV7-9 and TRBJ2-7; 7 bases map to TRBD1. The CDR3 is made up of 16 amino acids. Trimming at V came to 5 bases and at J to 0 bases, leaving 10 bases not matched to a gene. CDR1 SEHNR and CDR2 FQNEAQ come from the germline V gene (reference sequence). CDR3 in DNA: TGTGCCAGCAGCCCCCGGGGTAGGGGGCTCTCCTACGAGCAGTACTTC. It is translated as CASSPRGRGLSYEQYF.

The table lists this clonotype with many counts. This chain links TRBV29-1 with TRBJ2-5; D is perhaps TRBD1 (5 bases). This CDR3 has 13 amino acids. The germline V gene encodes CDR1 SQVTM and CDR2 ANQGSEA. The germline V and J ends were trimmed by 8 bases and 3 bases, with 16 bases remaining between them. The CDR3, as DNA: TGCAGCTACACCCGGCAGGGTGAAGAGACCCAGTACTTC. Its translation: CSYTRQGEETQYF.

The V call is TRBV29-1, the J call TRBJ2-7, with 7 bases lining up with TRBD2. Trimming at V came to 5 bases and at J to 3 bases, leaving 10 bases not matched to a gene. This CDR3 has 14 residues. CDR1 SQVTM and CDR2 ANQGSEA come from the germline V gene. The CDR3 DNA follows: TGCAGCGTTTATGACAGTCCGGGGGGCTACGAGCAGTACTTC. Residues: CSVYDSPGGYEQYF.

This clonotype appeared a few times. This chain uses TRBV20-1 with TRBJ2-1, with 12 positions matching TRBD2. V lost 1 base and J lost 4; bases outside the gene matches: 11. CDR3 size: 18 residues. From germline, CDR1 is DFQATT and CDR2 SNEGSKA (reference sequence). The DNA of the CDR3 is TGCAGTGCTAGAGCCCCCAGGTCTAGCGGGAGGGGTTACAATGAGCAGTTCTTC. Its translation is CSARAPRSSGRGYNEQFF.

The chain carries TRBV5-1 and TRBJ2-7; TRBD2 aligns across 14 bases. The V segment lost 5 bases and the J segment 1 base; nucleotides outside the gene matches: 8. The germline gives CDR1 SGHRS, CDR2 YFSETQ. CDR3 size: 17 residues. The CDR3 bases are TGCGCCAGCAGGCTGGGACTAGCGGGAGCTTCGTCCTACGAGCAGTACTTC. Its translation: CASRLGLAGASSYEQYF.

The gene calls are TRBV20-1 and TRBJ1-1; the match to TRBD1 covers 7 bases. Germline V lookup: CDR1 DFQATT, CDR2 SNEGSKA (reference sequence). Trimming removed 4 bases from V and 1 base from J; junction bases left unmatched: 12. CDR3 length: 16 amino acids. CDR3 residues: CSAIRGGQAENTEAFF. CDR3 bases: TGCAGTGCTATAAGGGGCGGACAGGCTGAGAACACTGAAGCTTTCTTT.

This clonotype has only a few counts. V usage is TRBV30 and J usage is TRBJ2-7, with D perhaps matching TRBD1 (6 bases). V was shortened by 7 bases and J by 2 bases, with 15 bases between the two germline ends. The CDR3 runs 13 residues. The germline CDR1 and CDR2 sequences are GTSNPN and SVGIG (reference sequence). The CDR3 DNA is TGTGCCTTTACATTGGACAGCACCTACGAGCAGTACTTC. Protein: CAFTLDSTYEQYF.

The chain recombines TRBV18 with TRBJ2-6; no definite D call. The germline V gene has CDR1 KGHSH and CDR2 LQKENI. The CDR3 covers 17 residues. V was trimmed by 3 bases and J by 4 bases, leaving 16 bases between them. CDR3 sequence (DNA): TGTGCCAGCTCACCGGTCTCGGTCAGCCCCGGGGCCAACGTCCTGACTTTC. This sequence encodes CASSPVSVSPGANVLTF.

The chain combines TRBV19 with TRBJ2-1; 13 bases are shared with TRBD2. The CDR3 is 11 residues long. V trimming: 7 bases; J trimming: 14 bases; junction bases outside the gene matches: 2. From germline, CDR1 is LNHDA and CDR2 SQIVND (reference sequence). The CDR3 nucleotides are TGTGCCAGTATGGGACTAGCGGGAAAGTTCTTC. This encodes CASMGLAGKFF.

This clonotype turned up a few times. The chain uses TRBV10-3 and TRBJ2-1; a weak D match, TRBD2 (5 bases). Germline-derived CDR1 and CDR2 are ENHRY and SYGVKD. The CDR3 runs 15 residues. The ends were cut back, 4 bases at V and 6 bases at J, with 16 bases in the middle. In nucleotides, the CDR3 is TGTGCCATCAGTGCCCCAAGCGGCAAAGGCAATGAGCAGTTCTTC. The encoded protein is CAISAPSGKGNEQFF.

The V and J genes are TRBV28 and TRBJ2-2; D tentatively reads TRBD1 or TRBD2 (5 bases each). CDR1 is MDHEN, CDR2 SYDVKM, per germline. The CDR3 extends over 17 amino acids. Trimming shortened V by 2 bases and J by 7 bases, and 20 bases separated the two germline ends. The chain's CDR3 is CASSLEGRGVSGGELFF. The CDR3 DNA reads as TGTGCCAGCAGTTTAGAAGGGAGAGGGGTATCTGGCGGGGAGCTGTTTTTT.

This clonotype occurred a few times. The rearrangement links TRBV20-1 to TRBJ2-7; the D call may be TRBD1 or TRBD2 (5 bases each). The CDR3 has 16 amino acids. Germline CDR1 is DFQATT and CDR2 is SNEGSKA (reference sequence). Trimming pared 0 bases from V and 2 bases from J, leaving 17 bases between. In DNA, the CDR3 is TGCAGTGCTAGAGATCCCCGGGACGTCCTACCCTACGAGCAGTACTTC. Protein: CSARDPRDVLPYEQYF.

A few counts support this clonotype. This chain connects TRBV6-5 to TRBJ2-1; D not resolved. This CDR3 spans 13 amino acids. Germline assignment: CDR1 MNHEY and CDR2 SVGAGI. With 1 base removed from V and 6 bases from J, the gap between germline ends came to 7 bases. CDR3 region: CASSYYVSNEQFF. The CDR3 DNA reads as TGTGCCAGCAGTTACTACGTCAGCAATGAGCAGTTCTTC.

The CDR3 DNA reads TGCAGTGCTAGAGGTCCCAGCGTTAGCACAGATACGCAGTATTTT. Residues: CSARGPSVSTDTQYF. This chain links TRBV20-1 with TRBJ2-3; D is unclear. Trimming left V 1 base short and J 0 bases short, with 11 bases between. CDR3 length equals 15 residues. CDR1 and CDR2 from the germline V gene are DFQATT and SNEGSKA (reference sequence).

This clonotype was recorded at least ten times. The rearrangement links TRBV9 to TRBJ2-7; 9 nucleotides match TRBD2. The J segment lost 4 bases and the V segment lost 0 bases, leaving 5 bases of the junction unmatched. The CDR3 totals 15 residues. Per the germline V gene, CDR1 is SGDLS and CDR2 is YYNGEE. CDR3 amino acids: CASSVGASGTYEQYF. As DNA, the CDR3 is TGTGCCAGCAGCGTAGGGGCTAGCGGGACATACGAGCAGTACTTC.

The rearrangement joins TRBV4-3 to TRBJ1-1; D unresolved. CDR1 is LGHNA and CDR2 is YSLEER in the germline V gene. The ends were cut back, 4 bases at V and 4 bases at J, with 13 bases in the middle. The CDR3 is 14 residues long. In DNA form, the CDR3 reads TGCGCCAGCAGCCCCGCCCCAAGAGGCACTGAAGCTTTCTTT. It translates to CASSPAPRGTEAFF.

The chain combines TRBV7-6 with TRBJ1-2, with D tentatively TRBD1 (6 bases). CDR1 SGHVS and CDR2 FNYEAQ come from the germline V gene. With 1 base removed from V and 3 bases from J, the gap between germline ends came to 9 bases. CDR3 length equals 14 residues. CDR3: CASSLDGGHYGYTF. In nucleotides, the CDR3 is TGTGCCAGCAGCTTAGATGGGGGCCACTATGGCTACACCTTC.

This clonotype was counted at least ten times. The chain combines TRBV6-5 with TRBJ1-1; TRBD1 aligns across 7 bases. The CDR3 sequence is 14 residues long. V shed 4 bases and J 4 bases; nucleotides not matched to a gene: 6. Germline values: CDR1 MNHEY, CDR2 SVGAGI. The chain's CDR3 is CASSSTGLGTEAFF. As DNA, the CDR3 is TGTGCCAGCAGTTCGACAGGGTTGGGCACTGAAGCTTTCTTT.

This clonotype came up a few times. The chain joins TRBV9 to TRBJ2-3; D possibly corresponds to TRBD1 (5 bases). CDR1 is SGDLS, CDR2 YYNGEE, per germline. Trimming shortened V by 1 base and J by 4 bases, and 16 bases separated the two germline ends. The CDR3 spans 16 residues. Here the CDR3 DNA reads TGTGCCAGCAGCGTACGAAAGGGGCGTGATCCAGATACGCAGTATTTT. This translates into CASSVRKGRDPDTQYF.